Here is one T cell receptor beta chain with its context. The antigen remains undetermined. Treatment specified: 15 to 20 received Ad26.COV2.S at low or high dose, single or two shots; about 5 received placebo; per-sample allocation not given. Sampling happened 63 days after the first vaccine or placebo injection. Repertoires were generated with immunoSEQ multiplex PCR, while TCRdb's copy carries only in-frame clones and drops some. The data show approximately 420,000 clones, approximately 88% seen once. This sample is part of a study of Ad26.COV2.S vaccination and SARS-CoV-2 variants. This CDR3 is 15 amino acids long. Germline CDR1 is LNHDA and CDR2 is SQIVND (reference sequence). Between the trimmed V and J ends, which lost 5 bases and 0 bases, there was a span of 11 bases. Whole-study results and caveats: It was reported that spike-specific CD8+ and CD4+ T cell responses were substantially broad after vaccination.

The receptor's source is a person aged 18-60 years who received the Ad26.COV2.S COVID-19 vaccine or a placebo. The rearrangement uses TRBV19 and TRBJ2-1, with D maybe TRBD1 (5 bases). Specimen: peripheral blood, collected in a trial of Ad26.COV2.S vaccine versus placebo. The CDR3 DNA sequence: TGTGCCAGTAGTTCGGACACAACCTCCTACAATGAGCAGTTCTTC. Protein sequence: CASSSDTTSYNEQFF.